This TCR beta chain derives from a study of cytomegalovirus exposure and HLA in healthy donors. Study-level findings and limits: Judged likely to be a sequencing artifact was a cluster of highly shared sequence variants. Beyond CMV serostatus, there was no information to go on about immune exposure.

Comments on this clone: The antigen is unknown.

Primers included in the PCR were 60 Vbeta and 13 Jbeta primers. Per the original methods: Per a later analysis, the number of unique TCR beta chains was around 80 million, of which about 11 million were shared. Sequenced by immunoSEQ multiplex PCR; TCRdb stores in-frame clones only, minus some. Clone size and V and J calls were adopted from that table, with D and trimming inferred from the DNA. The listing contains approximately 110,000 clones. With 2 bases removed from V and 4 bases from J, the gap between germline ends came to 8 bases. The CDR3 runs 13 residues. The V gene's germline CDR1 is MNHNS and CDR2 SASEGT.

V is TRBV6-1 and J is TRBJ1-2; no clear D gene. This receptor was identified in a man over 45 in good health and CMV-seronegative. Sequencing was carried out using PBMCs. The CDR3 region has the DNA TGTGCCAGCAGTGAAATTCGGGGCTATGGCTACACCTTC. Protein sequence: CASSEIRGYGYTF.